This passage covers 13 T cell receptor beta chains from one sample sequenced in a study of early T cells in non-severe SARS-CoV-2 infection. Each CDR3 protein is one row after TCRdb ran MiXCR on the 5' RACE reads. The sample holds 50,000 to 65,000 distinct CDR3 sequences, 7% to 10% seen once. Sequenced sample: whole blood. The receptors come from an adult who was a healthcare worker with PCR-confirmed SARS-CoV-2 infection or an uninfected control (not recorded which).

This clonotype was observed at least ten times. V is TRBV11-2 and J is TRBJ2-7, with D perhaps given as TRBD1 or TRBD2 (6 bases each). Germline-derived CDR1 and CDR2 are SGHAT and FQNNGV. The CDR3 sequence is 16 residues long. Trimming pared 0 bases from V and 7 bases from J, leaving 19 bases between. The CDR3 bases are TGTGCCAGCAGCTTAGATTCCGGGGGCAGCGGGTGGGAGCAGTACTTC. Amino acid sequence: CASSLDSGGSGWEQYF.

There are many counts of this clonotype. CDR3 amino acids: CASSSGALGEQFF. CDR3 coding DNA: TGCGCCAGCAGCTCAGGTGCCCTCGGGGAGCAGTTCTTC. This chain uses TRBV5-1 with TRBJ2-1, with D unresolved. The CDR3 runs to 13 residues. CDR1 and CDR2 from the germline V gene are SGHRS and YFSETQ. Trimming removed 3 bases at V and 10 bases at J, with 14 bases between.

The chain combines TRBV2 with TRBJ2-1, with 7 bases identical to TRBD2. CDR3 length: 15 residues. From germline, CDR1 is SNHLY and CDR2 FYNNEI. The junction had 4 bases not matched to a gene; V was cut back by 4 bases and J by 1 base. DNA for the CDR3: TGTGCCAGCAGTGTCGCGGGGGTGTCCTACAATGAGCAGTTCTTC. Protein product: CASSVAGVSYNEQFF.

This clonotype was seen a handful of times. CDR3 bases: TGCGCCAGCAGCTTGTCTCTGGGGGCGAACACCGGGGAGCTGTTTTTT. Translating gives CASSLSLGANTGELFF. The chain uses TRBV5-1 and TRBJ2-2; the D gene could be TRBD1 or TRBD2 (5 bases each). V lost 1 base and J 0 bases, leaving 10 bases between the germline ends. The CDR3 length is 16 residues. Germline V gene lookup returns CDR1 SGHRS and CDR2 YFSETQ.

There are many counts of this clonotype. The J gene is TRBJ2-2, the V gene TRBV5-5, with 8 positions matching TRBD2. Trimming at V came to 2 bases and at J to 1 base, leaving 7 bases not matched to a gene. The length of the CDR3 is 17 residues. The germline gives CDR1 SGHKS, CDR2 YYEKEE (reference sequence). CDR3 sequence (DNA): TGTGCCAGCAGCTTTGGGCGAGCGGGGGTGAACACCGGGGAGCTGTTTTTT. Translating gives CASSFGRAGVNTGELFF.

This clonotype occurred many times. V and J are TRBV12-3 or TRBV12-4 and TRBJ2-7; 8 bases map to TRBD1. The V and J ends lost 2 bases and 2 bases, in that order; junction bases with no gene match: 5. The CDR3 spans 15 residues. The CDR3 DNA reads as TGTGCCAGCAGTTTAAAAGGACAGGGTACCTACGAGCAGTACTTC. Encoded protein: CASSLKGQGTYEQYF.

The table lists this clonotype with a few counts. V and J are TRBV12-5 and TRBJ1-4; no firm D call. Trimming stripped 2 bases from V and 8 bases from J, with 15 bases between. The CDR3 is made up of 15 amino acids. In germline, CDR1 is LGHNT, CDR2 FRNRAP. CDR3 DNA sequence: TGTGCTAGTGGTTTGCCGGAGACCGGAAGGGAAAAACTGTTTTTT. Protein product: CASGLPETGREKLFF.

V usage is TRBV5-1 and J usage is TRBJ1-1; possibly TRBD1 for D (6 bases). Trimming stripped 8 bases from V and 2 bases from J, with 16 bases between. The CDR3 has 14 residues. Germline CDR1 and CDR2: SGHRS and YFSETQ. The chain's CDR3 is CASVLSDRNTEAFF. CDR3 DNA: TGCGCCAGTGTGCTGTCGGACAGAAACACTGAAGCTTTCTTT.

The chain combines TRBV6-1 with TRBJ2-7, with D hard to call. V lost 1 base and J 3 bases, leaving 7 bases between the germline ends. CDR1 and CDR2 (germline): MNHNS, SASEGT. This CDR3 contains 13 residues. CDR3 protein: CASSEVRSYEQYF. In nucleotides, the CDR3 is TGTGCCAGCAGTGAAGTTCGCAGCTACGAGCAGTACTTC.

This clonotype was counted many times. The J gene is TRBJ2-2, the V gene TRBV29-1, with D uncertain. Trimming shortened V by 2 bases and J by 2 bases, and 9 bases separated the two germline ends. CDR3 size: 14 residues. Per germline, CDR1 SQVTM and CDR2 ANQGSEA. The DNA of the CDR3 is TGCAGCGTTGAACGGAGCCCCAACACCGGGGAGCTGTTTTTT. This codes for CSVERSPNTGELFF.

This clonotype was found many times. This chain links TRBV6-2 or TRBV6-3 with TRBJ2-7; no definite D call. Germline-derived CDR1 and CDR2 are MNHEY and SVGEGT. Trimming took 2 bases from V and 9 from J, leaving 14 bases between them. The CDR3 spans 13 residues. CDR3 DNA: TGTGCCAGCAGTTACGTCGTTGGGGTCCCGCAGTACTTC. As protein: CASSYVVGVPQYF.

At least ten counts were recorded for this clonotype. The chain couples TRBV2 to TRBJ2-1, with 13 bases identical to TRBD2. CDR3 length: 15 residues. V was pared by 7 bases and J by 9 bases, with 9 bases of the junction left unmatched. CDR1 is SNHLY, CDR2 FYNNEI, per germline. CDR3 sequence reads: CASKIGLAGVSEQFF. CDR3 nucleotide sequence: TGTGCCAGCAAAATTGGACTAGCGGGAGTGTCTGAGCAGTTCTTC.

This clonotype was seen many times. The CDR3 protein is CASSLAGQGVHEQYF. DNA for the CDR3: TGTGCCAGCAGCTTGGCGGGGCAGGGTGTCCACGAGCAGTACTTC. The chain recombines TRBV5-4 with TRBJ2-7, with D perhaps given as TRBD1 or TRBD2 (5 bases each). The CDR3 consists of 15 residues. The germline CDR1 and CDR2 sequences are SGHNT and YYREEE (reference sequence). V lost 0 bases to trimming and J lost 5 bases, with 15 bases between them.